Below are 18 T cell receptor beta chains sequenced from a single sample in a study of blood T cell repertoires in COVID-19. Using immunoSEQ multiplex PCR, the repertoire was profiled, and TCRdb retains in-frame clones only, with some absent. The repertoire holds under 300,000 clones, with roughly 89% as singletons. Sequenced sample: peripheral blood. These receptors came from a woman aged 40 to 50 who had recovered from COVID-19.

This clone was detected only once. The genes are TRBV28 and TRBJ1-2, with 9 positions matching TRBD1. The junction had 17 bases not matched to a gene; V was cut back by 5 bases and J by 7 bases. Germline assignment: CDR1 MDHEN and CDR2 SYDVKM. CDR3 length equals 17 residues. CDR3 sequence reads: CASSPGGAQGAPPGYTF. The CDR3, as DNA: TGTGCCAGCAGTCCTGGGGGCGCACAGGGGGCGCCTCCTGGCTACACCTTC.

The chain links TRBV5-4 to TRBJ2-5; a weak D match, TRBD2 (7 bases). The germline V and J ends were trimmed by 1 base and 4 bases, with 11 bases remaining between them. Looked up from germline, CDR1 is SGHNT and CDR2 is YYREEE (reference sequence). The CDR3 is made up of 14 amino acids. CDR3: CASSLPGGGETQYF. CDR3 in DNA: TGTGCCAGCAGCTTGCCGGGGGGCGGAGAGACCCAGTACTTC.

The chain is built from TRBV27 and TRBJ2-5; D uncertain. From germline, CDR1 is MNHEY and CDR2 SMNVEV (reference sequence). V gave up 7 bases and J gave up 5 bases, with 11 bases separating them. The CDR3 consists of 12 residues. CDR3 region: CASTSPGETQYF. CDR3 coding DNA: TGTGCCAGCACAAGCCCCGGGGAGACCCAGTACTTC.

This clone was detected only a few times. The chain uses TRBV5-4 and TRBJ2-2; no reliable D call. The V gene lost 9 bases and the J gene lost 4 bases, with 4 bases spanning the gap. The CDR3 runs to 10 residues. From germline, CDR1 is SGHNT and CDR2 YYREEE (reference sequence). DNA of the CDR3: TGTGCCACCGGCACCGGGGAGCTGTTTTTT. This translates into CATGTGELFF.

The chain combines TRBV7-9 with TRBJ2-5; tentatively, D is TRBD1 (6 bases). V lost 5 bases to trimming and J lost 2 bases, with 9 bases between them. The CDR3 length is 13 residues. In germline, CDR1 is SEHNR, CDR2 FQNEAQ (reference sequence). Here the CDR3 reads CASSRGGQETQYF. The CDR3 nucleotides are TGTGCCAGCAGCAGAGGGGGACAAGAGACCCAGTACTTC.

In DNA form, the CDR3 reads TGCGCCAGCAGCTTGGCTACGGGGGGGACAGATACGCAGTATTTT. Protein: CASSLATGGTDTQYF. This chain connects TRBV5-1 to TRBJ2-3; the match to TRBD2 covers 8 bases. CDR1 is SGHRS, CDR2 YFSETQ, per germline. The CDR3 covers 15 residues. V trimming: 0 bases; J trimming: 3 bases; junction bases outside the gene matches: 3.

The genes are TRBV5-4 and TRBJ2-3; possible D gene TRBD1, 6 bases. Germline values: CDR1 SGHNT, CDR2 YYREEE (reference sequence). V was shortened by 5 bases and J by 3 bases, with 19 bases between the two germline ends. The CDR3 totals 16 residues. As DNA, the CDR3 is TGTGCCAGCAGTTACCCCAGGGGAAGGGGAACAGATACGCAGTATTTT. Translated, it gives CASSYPRGRGTDTQYF.

The CDR3 is CASRYKDNSYEQYF. The CDR3 coding sequence is TGTGCCAGCAGGTATAAGGACAACTCCTACGAGCAGTACTTC. The chain recombines TRBV5-6 with TRBJ2-7; TRBD1 might be the D (5 bases). V lost 5 bases to trimming and J lost 0 bases, with 12 bases between them. Germline V gene lookup returns CDR1 SGHDT and CDR2 YYEEEE. There are 14 residues in the CDR3.

This clone was counted a single time. This chain joins TRBV18 and TRBJ2-1; the match to TRBD1 covers 10 bases. With V trimmed by 4 bases and J by 5 bases, 5 bases remained unmatched. The length of the CDR3 is 15 residues. Germline V CDR1 and CDR2: KGHSH, LQKENI. The CDR3 region has the DNA TGTGCCAGCTCACAGATCGGGACAGGGGACAATGAGCAGTTCTTC. The encoded protein is CASSQIGTGDNEQFF.

The rearrangement joins TRBV27 to TRBJ2-3; D may be TRBD2 (5 bases). The CDR3 is 14 amino acids. Germline CDR1 MNHEY, CDR2 SMNVEV (reference sequence). The V end lost 8 bases, the J end lost 0 bases, and 12 bases lay between the germline ends. The CDR3 DNA is TGTGCCAGCTCCCCTAGCTGGAGCACAGATACGCAGTATTTT. This encodes CASSPSWSTDTQYF.

The rearrangement links TRBV6-1 to TRBJ2-7; TRBD1 matches at 7 bases. Germline loops: CDR1 MNHNS, CDR2 SASEGT. V gave up 7 bases and J gave up 3 bases; unmatched junction bases: 9. This CDR3 region has 14 residues. The CDR3 here is CASTDRGQSYEQYF. The CDR3 DNA reads as TGTGCCAGCACAGATAGGGGACAGAGCTACGAGCAGTACTTC.

This clone has only one observation. The chain combines TRBV10-1 with TRBJ1-1, with D perhaps TRBD1 (6 bases). Trimming left V 3 bases short and J 4 bases short, with 12 bases between. The CDR3 runs to 14 residues. Germline V gene sequence: CDR1 WNHNN, CDR2 SYGVQD (reference sequence). CDR3 amino acids: CASSDAGGRTEAFF. The CDR3 nucleotides are TGCGCCAGCAGTGATGCGGGGGGCCGCACTGAAGCTTTCTTT.

A single count supports this clone. The genes are TRBV19 and TRBJ1-4; D ambiguous. CDR3 length: 13 amino acids. The germline V gene encodes CDR1 LNHDA and CDR2 SQIVND (reference sequence). The ends were cut back, 4 bases at V and 8 bases at J, with 11 bases in the middle. The chain's CDR3 is CASSTDAGEKLFF. As DNA, the CDR3 is TGTGCCAGTAGTACGGACGCGGGCGAAAAACTGTTTTTT.

The rearrangement uses TRBV10-3 and TRBJ2-3, with TRBD2 identical over 7 bases. There are 11 residues in the CDR3. The germline V gene has CDR1 ENHRY and CDR2 SYGVKD. V lost 7 bases to trimming and J lost 6 bases; unmatched junction nucleotides: 1. In DNA form, the CDR3 reads TGTGCCATCAAGGGAGGGGATACGCAGTATTTT. Translating gives CAIKGGDTQYF.

The chain combines TRBV7-9 with TRBJ2-3; TRBD1 aligns across 8 bases. Germline trimming cut 0 bases from V and 5 bases from J; bases unmatched to any gene: 4. Germline V gene lookup returns CDR1 SEHNR and CDR2 FQNEAQ (reference sequence). The CDR3 runs 15 residues. The DNA for the CDR3 is TGTGCCAGCAGCTTAGCCAGGGGGCAAGGAGATACGCAGTATTTT. Protein: CASSLARGQGDTQYF.

The chain has TRBV2 and TRBJ1-6, with no clear D. The CDR3 is 14 amino acids. The V gene's germline CDR1 is SNHLY and CDR2 FYNNEI. V lost 3 bases and J 6 bases, leaving 9 bases between the germline ends. The CDR3: CASSEVQLNSPLHF. CDR3 coding DNA: TGTGCCAGCAGTGAGGTACAGCTTAATTCACCCCTCCACTTT.

This rearrangement joins TRBV4-1 to TRBJ2-1; 13 nucleotides match TRBD2. Trimming at V came to 4 bases and at J to 7 bases, leaving 4 bases not matched to a gene. The CDR3 extends over 15 amino acids. Germline CDR1 MGHRA, CDR2 YSYEKL. The CDR3 coding sequence is TGCGCCAGCAGCCCACCGACTAGCGGGAGGAATGAGCAGTTCTTC. It translates to CASSPPTSGRNEQFF.

This chain uses TRBV10-3 with TRBJ2-3, with TRBD2 matching over 7 bases. Unmatched junction bases numbered 12, after V lost 3 bases and J lost 0 bases. CDR3 length: 18 residues. CDR1 is ENHRY, CDR2 SYGVKD, per germline. In DNA, the CDR3 is TGTGCCATCAGTGATACCCTCTTTGGGGGGGGGAGCACAGATACGCAGTATTTT. Translation gives CAISDTLFGGGSTDTQYF.